Included here is one T cell receptor (beta chain) sequence, with context. Its antigen is not known. Carried by the TCR beta cDNA libraries were unique molecular identifiers. Each CDR3 protein gets one entry after TCRdb re-called the PCR reads with MiXCR. The sample holds about 560,000 distinct CDR3 sequences; about 40% are singletons and the top ten take more than 1.5%. These data originate in a study of post-analysis software for immune sequencing data. About the research overall: In terms of disease course, relapsing-remitting, secondary progressive and progressive-relapsing multiple sclerosis were included. Regarding the study as a whole: Higher frequency in patients than in controls was seen for roughly 5 TRBV segments, with TRBV5-6, TRBV5-1 and TRBV20-1 among them.

The CDR3 consists of 14 residues. Between the trimmed V and J ends, which lost 6 bases and 6 bases, there was a span of 15 bases. This clonotype originated in a girl between 5 and 17 years old with multiple sclerosis. The chain has TRBV12-3 or TRBV12-4 and TRBJ2-1; D possibly matches TRBD1 or TRBD2 (5 bases each). Sequenced: blood. The DNA of the CDR3 is TGTGCCAGCAGCCCGACAGCTAGCAGCAATGAGCAGTTCTTC. This translates into CASSPTASSNEQFF.